The next 32 T cell receptor beta chains were all read from a single sample in a study of cytomegalovirus exposure and HLA in healthy donors. PCR employed 60 Vbeta and 13 Jbeta primers. TCRdb's table, derived via immunoSEQ multiplex PCR, lists solely in-frame clones and lacks some. The sample carries 35,000 to 45,000 clones, roughly 76% recorded once. What was sequenced was PBMCs. The receptors were sampled from a middle-aged woman in good health and CMV-seronegative.

This clone has a handful of counts. The chain combines TRBV6-5 with TRBJ1-1; 9 bases are a match to TRBD1. CDR3 length: 14 residues. J was trimmed by 1 base and V by 6 bases; bases with no gene match: 3. Germline CDR1 MNHEY, CDR2 SVGAGI. CDR3 DNA: TGTGCCAGCAGCCGGGACAGGGAGAACACTGAAGCTTTCTTT. This sequence encodes CASSRDRENTEAFF.

The rearrangement joins TRBV19 to TRBJ1-2; the match to TRBD1 covers 9 bases. The V gene end was trimmed by 8 bases and the J gene end by 3 bases; junction bases not matched to a gene: 10. The CDR3 length is 15 residues. Per germline, CDR1 LNHDA and CDR2 SQIVND (reference sequence). The CDR3, as DNA: TGTGCCAGTTCTCGGGGGGACAGGGCTTACTATGGCTACACCTTC. Translated, it gives CASSRGDRAYYGYTF.

For the CDR3, the DNA is TGTGCCAGCAGTGAGCGTACAGAACATATCACAGATACGCAGTATTTT. Translating it yields CASSERTEHITDTQYF. The rearrangement joins TRBV2 to TRBJ2-3; D is ambiguous. Trimming stripped 3 bases from V and 2 bases from J, with 15 bases between. Germline V gene lookup returns CDR1 SNHLY and CDR2 FYNNEI. The CDR3 sequence is 16 residues long.

The chain links TRBV4-2 to TRBJ2-3, with a possible D match to TRBD2 (5 bases). Germline CDR1 LGHNA, CDR2 YNFKEQ. Trimming stripped 1 base from V and 6 bases from J, with 8 bases between. The CDR3 is made up of 13 amino acids. CDR3 coding DNA: TGTGCCAGCAGCCAAGGCCTAGCTGATACGCAGTATTTT. Its protein product is CASSQGLADTQYF.

The chain's CDR3 is CASSSRNSGANVLTF. The CDR3 DNA is TGTGCCAGCAGTTCTCGTAACTCTGGGGCCAACGTCCTGACTTTC. The chain carries TRBV2 and TRBJ2-6; D call uncertain. Trimming left V 5 bases short and J 0 bases short, with 8 bases between. Germline values: CDR1 SNHLY, CDR2 FYNNEI. The CDR3 loop spans 15 amino acids.

V gene TRBV15 combines with J gene TRBJ2-2, with a possible D match to TRBD2 (5 bases). CDR3 length: 16 residues. Germline V lookup: CDR1 LNHNV, CDR2 YYDKDF (reference sequence). V dropped 8 bases and J dropped 1 base, with 17 bases sitting between them. CDR3: CATDQKLGMNTGELFF. The DNA for the CDR3 is TGTGCCACCGACCAGAAACTAGGGATGAACACCGGGGAGCTGTTTTTT. Full variable domain (remainder filled in from reference TRBV15 and TRBJ2-2): DAMVIQNPRYQVTQFGKPVTLSCSQTLNHNVMYWYQQKSSQAPKLLFHYYDKDFNNEADTPDNFQSRRPNTSFCFLDIRSPGLGDTAMYLCATDQKLGMNTGELFFGEGSRLTVL.

The V call is TRBV11-2, the J call TRBJ1-1; 8 nucleotides line up with TRBD1. V lost 9 bases, J lost 4 bases, and 10 bases stayed unmatched. Per the germline V gene, CDR1 is SGHAT and CDR2 is FQNNGV. The CDR3 sequence is 14 residues long. DNA of the CDR3: TGTGCCAGTTCCCCGGACAGGGACAGCACTGAAGCTTTCTTT. This encodes CASSPDRDSTEAFF.

The V gene is TRBV14, the J gene TRBJ1-1, with a possible D match to TRBD1 (5 bases). This CDR3 has 17 residues. Germline V gives CDR1 SGHDN, CDR2 FVKESK. Trimming pared 4 bases from V and 3 bases from J, leaving 21 bases between. This chain's CDR3 is CASSLTLFLGGDTEAFF. CDR3 nucleotides: TGTGCCAGCAGCCTGACGTTGTTTTTGGGGGGAGACACTGAAGCTTTCTTT. Full variable domain (outside the CDR3, taken from reference TRBV14 and TRBJ1-1): EAGVTQFPSHSVIEKGQTVTLRCDPISGHDNLYWYRRVMGKEIKFLLHFVKESKQDESGMPNNRFLAERTGGTYSTLKVQPAELEDSGVYFCASSLTLFLGGDTEAFFGQGTRLTVV.

This sequence joins TRBV2 and TRBJ2-3; D is uncertain. The CDR3 covers 14 residues. V was shortened by 5 bases and J by 2 bases, with 11 bases between the two germline ends. Germline V gives CDR1 SNHLY, CDR2 FYNNEI. This CDR3 reads CASSPRWYTDTQYF. CDR3 nucleotide sequence: TGTGCCAGCAGTCCCAGGTGGTACACAGATACGCAGTATTTT.

In its sample, this clone was seen a few times. The chain combines TRBV4-3 with TRBJ1-1; D might be TRBD1 (5 bases). Trimming took off 1 base at V and 10 bases at J, with 7 bases between the two ends. Germline V gene sequence: CDR1 LGHNA, CDR2 YSLEER. This CDR3 region has 11 residues. CDR3: CASSQGGVAFF. DNA for the CDR3: TGCGCCAGCAGCCAAGGGGGGGTAGCTTTCTTT.

V usage is TRBV15 and J usage is TRBJ2-2; 8 bases agree with TRBD1. This CDR3 contains 16 residues. The V gene's germline CDR1 is LNHNV and CDR2 YYDKDF (reference sequence). V dropped 1 base and J dropped 3; count of bases not matched to a gene: 4. The CDR3 is CATSRVGTGDTGELFF. DNA of the CDR3: TGTGCCACCAGCAGAGTAGGGACAGGAGACACCGGGGAGCTGTTTTTT.

This sequence joins TRBV2 and TRBJ2-7, with 9 bases identical to TRBD2. V lost 7 bases to trimming and J lost 1 base; unmatched junction nucleotides: 5. Looked up from germline, CDR1 is SNHLY and CDR2 is FYNNEI. The CDR3 is made up of 14 amino acids. CDR3 nucleotides: TGTGCCAGCACTCGGGCGGGAGGGTCCTACGAGCAGTACTTC. Amino acid sequence: CASTRAGGSYEQYF.

V gene TRBV15 combines with J gene TRBJ1-1, with a tentative D call TRBD1 (5 bases). From germline, CDR1 is LNHNV and CDR2 YYDKDF (reference sequence). CDR3 size: 14 residues. Trimming took 3 bases from V and 5 from J, leaving 13 bases between them. The CDR3 here is CATSSLTGETEAFF. In DNA, the CDR3 is TGTGCCACCAGCAGCCTCACGGGGGAAACTGAAGCTTTCTTT.

This clone was found a few times. The rearrangement links TRBV15 to TRBJ2-1; 11 bases map to TRBD2. Germline CDR1 LNHNV, CDR2 YYDKDF (reference sequence). The J segment lost 4 bases and the V segment lost 0 bases, leaving 5 bases of the junction unmatched. The CDR3 extends over 17 amino acids. CDR3 nucleotides: TGTGCCACCAGCAGAGAGGGAGCTAGCGGGGGGTACAATGAGCAGTTCTTC. Its protein is CATSREGASGGYNEQFF.

This chain joins TRBV7-9 and TRBJ2-1; TRBD2 agrees at 11 bases. Germline CDR1 SEHNR, CDR2 FQNEAQ (reference sequence). This CDR3 contains 14 residues. The trim removed 7 bases at V and 7 bases at J, leaving 6 bases unmatched. CDR3 DNA: TGTGCCAGCAACCCTAGCGGGGGGTCGAATGAGCAGTTCTTC. Translating it yields CASNPSGGSNEQFF.

V gene TRBV19 combines with J gene TRBJ2-6; the match to TRBD1 covers 8 bases. Per the germline V gene, CDR1 is LNHDA and CDR2 is SQIVND (reference sequence). Trimming took 7 bases from V and 0 from J; bases not matched to a gene: 8. This CDR3 has 17 amino acids. The CDR3 is CASTEQGVISGANVLTF. The CDR3 coding sequence is TGTGCCAGTACGGAACAGGGGGTAATCTCTGGGGCCAACGTCCTGACTTTC.

This clone was seen only a few times. The chain recombines TRBV5-6 with TRBJ2-5; 10 bases match TRBD2. The V and J ends lost 5 bases and 5 bases, in that order; junction bases with no gene match: 6. The CDR3 runs to 14 residues. Per germline, CDR1 SGHDT and CDR2 YYEEEE. CDR3 sequence: CASRKRGGGETQYF. The CDR3, as DNA: TGTGCCAGCAGAAAGCGGGGGGGCGGGGAGACCCAGTACTTC.

The chain uses TRBV15 and TRBJ1-2; 8 nucleotides agree with TRBD1. V trimming: 0 bases; J trimming: 7 bases; junction bases outside the gene matches: 7. CDR3 size: 15 residues. CDR1 is LNHNV and CDR2 is YYDKDF in the germline V gene (reference sequence). CDR3 protein: CATSRDSNRGTGYTF. CDR3 bases: TGTGCCACCAGCAGAGATTCGAACAGGGGGACTGGCTACACCTTC.

This sequence joins TRBV5-1 and TRBJ2-1; D perhaps matches TRBD2 (5 bases). Trimming pared 0 bases from V and 0 bases from J, leaving 10 bases between. The germline CDR1 and CDR2 sequences are SGHRS and YFSETQ. The CDR3 covers 16 residues. The CDR3 region has the DNA TGCGCCAGCAGCTTGGAGGCGGGTAGCTCCTACAATGAGCAGTTCTTC. Its translation: CASSLEAGSSYNEQFF. Full variable domain (missing parts from reference TRBV5-1 and TRBJ2-1): KAGVTQTPRYLIKTRGQQVTLSCSPISGHRSVSWYQQTPGQGLQFLFEYFSETQRNKGNFPGRFSGRQFSNSRSEMNVSTLELGDSALYLCASSLEAGSSYNEQFFGPGTRLTVL.

The J gene is TRBJ2-5, the V gene TRBV5-1; possible D gene TRBD2, 6 bases. There are 14 residues in the CDR3. From germline, CDR1 is SGHRS and CDR2 YFSETQ. V lost 6 bases and J 0 bases, leaving 12 bases between the germline ends. CDR3 bases: TGCGCCAGCAACACGGGACTCCACCAAGAGACCCAGTACTTC. It codes for CASNTGLHQETQYF.

V gene TRBV27 combines with J gene TRBJ1-2; TRBD1 agrees at 8 bases. V lost 4 bases, J lost 7 bases, and 8 bases stayed unmatched. CDR1 and CDR2 from the germline V gene are MNHEY and SMNVEV (reference sequence). The CDR3 length is 14 residues. CDR3 nucleotide sequence: TGTGCCAGCAGTTCGAGGACAGGGTGGGGTGGCTACACCTTC. Residues: CASSSRTGWGGYTF.

The chain combines TRBV10-3 with TRBJ1-6; 7 bases map to TRBD1. This CDR3 has 14 amino acids. The germline gives CDR1 ENHRY, CDR2 SYGVKD. V was pared by 3 bases and J by 8 bases, with 4 bases of the junction left unmatched. In nucleotides, the CDR3 is TGTGCCATCAGTGAATCCCAGGGGGATTCACCCCTCCACTTT. It translates to CAISESQGDSPLHF.

The rearrangement joins TRBV28 to TRBJ1-6, with D tentatively TRBD1 (5 bases). This CDR3 region has 15 residues. Trimming left V 7 bases short and J 6 bases short, with 16 bases between. CDR1 is MDHEN, CDR2 SYDVKM, per germline. The CDR3, as DNA: TGTGCCAGCACCATTACGGGGGGACGTAATTCACCCCTCCACTTT. This gives the protein CASTITGGRNSPLHF.

This clone was seen once. The chain has TRBV27 and TRBJ1-1, with D unresolved. V was pared by 2 bases and J by 0 bases, with 16 bases between. Per the germline V gene, CDR1 is MNHEY and CDR2 is SMNVEV (reference sequence). The CDR3 has 17 residues. The CDR3 sequence: CASSLNPPRGVNTEAFF. DNA of the CDR3: TGTGCCAGCAGTTTAAACCCCCCCCGGGGAGTGAACACTGAAGCTTTCTTT.

This rearrangement joins TRBV6-1 to TRBJ2-2; TRBD1 agrees at 7 bases. The CDR3 is made up of 15 amino acids. The ends lost 11 bases at V and 6 bases at J; junction bases unmatched: 15. Germline V lookup: CDR1 MNHNS, CDR2 SASEGT. The CDR3 loop reads CASPRAGGSAGELFF. CDR3 coding DNA: TGTGCCTCCCCCCGGGCAGGGGGTTCCGCCGGGGAGCTGTTTTTT.

In this sample, this clone turned up once. This rearrangement joins TRBV5-1 to TRBJ2-3; D not certain. Germline CDR1 and CDR2: SGHRS and YFSETQ. Trimming cost V 0 bases and J 2 bases, with 7 bases left between them. The CDR3 runs 14 residues. The CDR3 DNA sequence: TGCGCCAGCAGCTTGGGGCGGTCCACAGATACGCAGTATTTT. Translated, it gives CASSLGRSTDTQYF.

The chain recombines TRBV9 with TRBJ1-6, with D perhaps matching TRBD1 (6 bases). There are 15 residues in the CDR3. Germline CDR1 reads SGDLS; CDR2 reads YYNGEE. The ends were cut back, 4 bases at V and 3 bases at J, with 11 bases in the middle. Written as DNA, the CDR3 is TGTGCCAGCAGCCCAGGACAGTTCTATAATTCACCCCTCCACTTT. Protein product: CASSPGQFYNSPLHF.

CDR3 sequence reads: CASSLLPQGTDTQYF. CDR3 bases: TGTGCCAGCAGTTTGCTCCCGCAGGGCACAGATACGCAGTATTTT. This rearrangement joins TRBV27 to TRBJ2-3; unclear D gene. CDR1 and CDR2 from the germline V gene are MNHEY and SMNVEV (reference sequence). CDR3 length equals 15 residues. V lost 3 bases, J lost 1 base, and 11 bases lay in between.

V gene TRBV7-9 combines with J gene TRBJ1-2; D is unclear. The CDR3 has 12 residues. Germline values: CDR1 SEHNR, CDR2 FQNEAQ (reference sequence). V lost 3 bases, J lost 8 bases, and 10 bases lay in between. CDR3 amino acids: CASSFVEGGYTF. CDR3 coding DNA: TGTGCCAGCAGCTTTGTGGAGGGAGGCTACACCTTC. Drawing the rest from reference TRBV7-9 and TRBJ1-2, the complete variable domain is DTGVSQNPRHKITKRGQNVTFRCDPISEHNRLYWYRQTLGQGPEFLTYFQNEAQLEKSRLLSDRFSAERPKGSFSTLEIQRTEQGDSAMYLCASSFVEGGYTFGSGTRLTVV.

The rearrangement joins TRBV7-2 to TRBJ2-5, with 9 bases fitting TRBD1. This CDR3 contains 15 residues. V was clipped by 2 bases and J by 9 bases; unmatched bases: 10. CDR1 and CDR2 from the germline V gene are SGHTA and FQGNSA. The CDR3 reads CASSLSGQGLVAQYF. In DNA form, the CDR3 reads TGTGCCAGCAGCTTATCGGGACAGGGCCTAGTAGCCCAGTACTTC.

This clone has more than one count but fewer than ten. The chain uses TRBV6-4 and TRBJ2-3; 12 nucleotides match TRBD2. Germline V gene data show CDR1 as MRHNA and CDR2 as SNTAGT. The length of the CDR3 is 15 residues. V gave up 2 bases and J gave up 4 bases; unmatched junction bases: 1. The CDR3, as DNA: TGTGCCAGCAGTGACGCTAGCGGGGGGGCAGATACGCAGTATTTT. Encoded protein: CASSDASGGADTQYF.

The J gene is TRBJ2-6, the V gene TRBV13; D possibly corresponds to TRBD1 (6 bases). Germline-derived CDR1 and CDR2 are PRHDT and FYEKMQ (reference sequence). V dropped 5 bases and J dropped 4 bases, with 12 bases sitting between them. The CDR3 covers 15 residues. The CDR3 sequence: CASSAPGEGANVLTF. The CDR3, as DNA: TGTGCCAGCAGCGCTCCAGGGGAAGGGGCCAACGTCCTGACTTTC. The full variable domain, completed using reference TRBV13 and TRBJ2-6, is AAGVIQSPRHLIKEKRETATLKCYPIPRHDTVYWYQQGPGQDPQFLISFYEKMQSDKGSIPDRFSAQQFSDYHSELNMSSLELGDSALYFCASSAPGEGANVLTFGAGSRLTVL.